This T cell receptor (beta chain) stems from a study of T cell responses to AZD1222 COVID-19 vaccine. Turning to this clone: The antigen is unknown.

The CDR3 extends over 14 amino acids. V gave up 6 bases and J gave up 2 bases, with 10 bases separating them. Germline V gene sequence: CDR1 ENHRY, CDR2 SYGVKD. Study-wide results and limits: Reports say nearly half of spike-specific TCRs go after unmutated variant regions.

Using immunoSEQ multiplex PCR, the repertoire was profiled, and TCRdb retains in-frame clones only, with some absent. The sample contains around 120,000 clones, approximately 90% of which appear only once. This sequence originates from an adult who received the AZD1222 COVID-19 vaccine. The gene calls are TRBV10-3 and TRBJ1-4, with D unclear. The source was peripheral blood, collected 28 days after the second AZD1222 dose. In DNA form, the CDR3 reads TGTGCCATCAGAGAAGGCGGGACTAATGAAAAACTGTTTTTT. As protein: CAIREGGTNEKLFF.